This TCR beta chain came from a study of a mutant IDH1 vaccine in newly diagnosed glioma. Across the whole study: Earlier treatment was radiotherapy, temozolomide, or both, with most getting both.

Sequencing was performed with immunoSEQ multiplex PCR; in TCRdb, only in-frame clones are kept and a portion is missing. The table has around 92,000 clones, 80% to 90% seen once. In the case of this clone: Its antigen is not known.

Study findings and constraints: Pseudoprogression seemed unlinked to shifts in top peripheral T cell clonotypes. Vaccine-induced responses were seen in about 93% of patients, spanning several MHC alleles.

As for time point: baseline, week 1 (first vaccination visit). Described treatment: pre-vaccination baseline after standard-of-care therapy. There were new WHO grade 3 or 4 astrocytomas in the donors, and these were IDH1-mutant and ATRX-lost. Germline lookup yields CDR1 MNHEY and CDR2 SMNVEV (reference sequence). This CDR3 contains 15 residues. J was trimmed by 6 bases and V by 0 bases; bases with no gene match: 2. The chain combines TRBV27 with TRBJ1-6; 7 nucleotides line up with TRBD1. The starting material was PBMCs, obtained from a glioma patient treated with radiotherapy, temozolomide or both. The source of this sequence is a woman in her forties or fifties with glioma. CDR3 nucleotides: TGTGCCAGCAGTTTATCGGGACAGCCTAATTCACCCCTCCACTTT. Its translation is CASSLSGQPNSPLHF.